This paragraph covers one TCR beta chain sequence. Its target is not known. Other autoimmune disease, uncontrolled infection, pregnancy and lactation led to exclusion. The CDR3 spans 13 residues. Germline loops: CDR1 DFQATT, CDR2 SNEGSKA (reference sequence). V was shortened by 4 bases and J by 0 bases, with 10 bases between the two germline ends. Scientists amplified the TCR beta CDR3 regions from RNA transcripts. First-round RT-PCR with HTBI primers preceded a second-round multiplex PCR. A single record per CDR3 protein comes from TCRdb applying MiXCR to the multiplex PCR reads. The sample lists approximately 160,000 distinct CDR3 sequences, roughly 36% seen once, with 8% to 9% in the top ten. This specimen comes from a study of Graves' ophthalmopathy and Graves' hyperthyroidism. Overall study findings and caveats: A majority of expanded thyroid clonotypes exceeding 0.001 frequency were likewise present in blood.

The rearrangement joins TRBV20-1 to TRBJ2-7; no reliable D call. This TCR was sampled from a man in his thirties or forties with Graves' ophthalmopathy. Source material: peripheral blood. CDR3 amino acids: CSAKDPLSYEQYF. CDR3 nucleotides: TGCAGTGCTAAGGATCCGCTCTCCTACGAGCAGTACTTC.